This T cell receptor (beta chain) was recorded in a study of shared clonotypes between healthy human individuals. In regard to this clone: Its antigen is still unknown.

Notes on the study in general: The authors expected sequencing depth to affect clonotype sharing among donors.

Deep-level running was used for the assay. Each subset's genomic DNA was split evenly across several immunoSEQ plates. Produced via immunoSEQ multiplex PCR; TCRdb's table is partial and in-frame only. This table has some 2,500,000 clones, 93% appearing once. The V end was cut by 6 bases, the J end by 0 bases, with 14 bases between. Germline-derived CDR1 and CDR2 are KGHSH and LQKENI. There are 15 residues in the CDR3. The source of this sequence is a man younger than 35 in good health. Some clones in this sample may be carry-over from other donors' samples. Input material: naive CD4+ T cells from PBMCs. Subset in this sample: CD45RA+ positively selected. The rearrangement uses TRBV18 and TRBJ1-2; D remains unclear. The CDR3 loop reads CASSSQVPANYGYTF. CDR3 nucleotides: TGTGCCAGCTCGTCGCAGGTCCCAGCTAACTATGGCTACACCTTC. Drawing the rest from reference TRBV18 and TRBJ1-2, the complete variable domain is NAGVMQNPRHLVRRRGQEARLRCSPMKGHSHVYWYRQLPEEGLKFMVYLQKENIIDESGMPKERFSAEFPKEGPSILRIQQVVRGDSAAYFCASSSQVPANYGYTFGSGTRLTVV.